The rows below give T cell receptor beta chains drawn from one sample of a study of blood T cell repertoires in COVID-19. The method was immunoSEQ multiplex PCR; TCRdb's version includes in-frame clones alone and lacks a portion of them. Seen here are over 300,000 clones, more than 75% observed once, and the top ten hold around 9.3%. Sequencing was performed on PBMCs or T cells enriched from blood (not recorded which). All receptors come from a woman aged 18 to 35 who had recovered from COVID-19. CDR3s include the opening cysteine and the closing phenylalanine or tryptophan. The D gene is left open where the match is weak. Rows give clone size only sometimes, using once, few, many, or a class for an expanded clone.

D,J,size,V,CDR3,DNA
NA,TRBJ1-5,NA,TRBV28,CASSLLGRGHQPQHF,TGTGCCAGCAGTTTATTGGGCAGGGGCCATCAGCCCCAGCATTTT
NA,TRBJ2-1,NA,TRBV6-5,CASSSHRAVTYNEQFF,TGTGCCAGCAGTTCCCACAGGGCAGTAACCTACAATGAGCAGTTCTTC
NA,TRBJ1-1,once,TRBV7-8,CASSLLGQFMNTEAFF,TGTGCCAGCAGCCTTCTTGGACAGTTCATGAACACTGAAGCTTTCTTT
NA,TRBJ1-1,NA,TRBV5-6,CASSTPRQGGTEAFF,TGTGCCAGCAGCACCCCGCGGCAGGGTGGCACTGAAGCTTTCTTT
NA,TRBJ2-3,NA,TRBV2,CASSEGAGSTDTQYF,TGTGCCAGCAGTGAAGGCGCGGGAAGCACAGATACGCAGTATTTT
TRBD2,TRBJ2-1,NA,TRBV2,CASRRAGGPNNEQFF,TGTGCCAGCCGCAGAGCGGGGGGGCCCAACAATGAGCAGTTCTTC
NA,TRBJ2-5,NA,TRBV24-1,CATSDLSEGSETQYF,TGTGCCACCAGTGATTTGTCTGAGGGTTCGGAGACCCAGTACTTC
NA,TRBJ2-1,NA,TRBV2,CATKSDGKNEQFF,TGTGCCACCAAATCGGACGGGAAGAATGAGCAGTTCTTC
TRBD1,TRBJ1-3,NA,TRBV7-2,CASSLVPGGVGNTIYF,TGTGCCAGCAGCTTAGTTCCAGGGGGCGTTGGAAACACCATATATTTT
TRBD2,TRBJ2-1,NA,TRBV5-8,CASSRTSSYNEQFF,TGTGCCAGCTCGCGGACTAGCTCCTACAATGAGCAGTTCTTC
TRBD1,TRBJ1-1,NA,TRBV9,CASSRYGQGSTEAFF,TGTGCCAGCAGCAGGTATGGACAGGGTAGCACTGAAGCTTTCTTT
NA,TRBJ2-3,NA,TRBV2,CASRTDTDTQYF,TGTGCCAGCAGGACAGATACAGATACGCAGTATTTT
TRBD1,TRBJ1-2,many,TRBV7-6,CASSRLNTDRGVSYGYTF,TGTGCCAGCAGCCGACTTAACACTGACAGGGGAGTCTCCTATGGCTACACCTTC
NA,TRBJ1-1,NA,TRBV19,CASSIGVASSTEAFF,TGTGCCAGTAGTATTGGTGTGGCTTCATCCACTGAAGCTTTCTTT
NA,TRBJ2-1,NA,TRBV6-5,CASSSRTGLSNEQFF,TGTGCCAGCAGTTCTAGGACTGGCCTAAGCAATGAGCAGTTCTTC
NA,TRBJ1-2,NA,TRBV7-9,CASSLVSPGYGYTF,TGTGCCAGCAGCTTAGTCTCCCCGGGCTATGGCTACACCTTC
NA,TRBJ1-1,NA,TRBV7-3,CASSVRENTEAFF,TGTGCCAGCAGTGTCCGGGAGAACACTGAAGCTTTCTTT
TRBD1,TRBJ1-2,NA,TRBV18,CASSPRQGQNYGYTF,TGTGCCAGCTCACCTCGACAGGGGCAAAACTATGGCTACACCTTC